This T cell receptor (beta chain) originates from a study of shared clonotypes between healthy human individuals. Naive CD8 cells lacked CD45RO, underwent positive selection for CCR7 and left out terminally differentiated effector memory CD45RA+ cells. The assay was immunoSEQ multiplex PCR, and TCRdb's table has in-frame clones only and misses some. Of about 2.1 million clones in the sample, more than 85% were seen once. This clone appeared a single time. Germline assignment: CDR1 MNHEY and CDR2 SMNVEV (reference sequence). The junction had 5 bases not matched to a gene; V was cut back by 4 bases and J by 2 bases. This CDR3 has 14 amino acids.

The source is a man younger than 35 in good health. Some clones in this sample may be carry-over from other donors' samples. V is TRBV27 and J is TRBJ2-7; 7 nucleotides match TRBD2. Material: naive CD8+ T cells from PBMCs. The CDR3 spells CASSSTGTTYEQYF. CDR3 in DNA: TGTGCCAGCAGTTCTACCGGGACTACCTACGAGCAGTACTTC.